The T cell receptor (beta chain) under discussion was sequenced for a study of blood T cell repertoires in COVID-19 (dated by TCRdb to the early 2020s). About the study as a whole: The collaborator samples originated in the United States, Italy and Spain and spanned the acute and convalescent phases of COVID-19. The prospective study material was composed of cDNA or gDNA derived from T cells, B-cell-depleted T cells, or PBMCs. The dataset comprised deeply sampled blood TCRbeta repertoires from subjects exposed to, actively infected with, or recovered from COVID-19. The repertoires were released in a freely available public database meant as a resource for research on the immune response to SARS-CoV-2. Samples were obtained from the ongoing ImmuneRACE study (first 160 participants) and from 950 to 1,500 subjects provided by 6 global collaborators. Nearly every sample came with metadata listing a de-identified subject ID, COVID-19 status, age in years and sex. Where available, HLA class I and class II types were taken from metadata supplied by the sample provider and were not determined by assay-based typing. Overall study results and their limits: Clinical and demographic metadata were provided uncurated, with the amount varying by source and participant.

In the case of this clone: Its specific antigen is unknown. No clone much larger than this one lies a single base away; base qualities are absent.

As encoded in the germline V gene, CDR1 is SGHTS while CDR2 is YDEGEE. The CDR3, from cysteine to phenylalanine, totals 16 residues. This entry keeps only the CDR3 DNA: 48 bases, framed from base 1. V and J are truncated by 0 bases and 1 base respectively, leaving an intervening sequence of 11 bases. Each collaborating institution followed its own protocols to collect whole blood in K2EDTA tubes. For TCRbeta analysis, collaborator samples were shipped as frozen whole blood, as isolated PBMCs, or as DNA extracted from either sample type. TCRbeta CDR3 regions were amplified from genomic DNA using the immunoSEQ Assay, a bias-controlled multiplex PCR. The original pipeline was this. The number of nucleated cells in each sample was estimated by amplification of reference gene primers within the assay. To quantify the absolute abundance of each unique TCRbeta CDR3 rearrangement, sequence reads were collapsed and filtered. For each sample, productive Simpson clonality was calculated by taking the square root of Simpson's diversity index across productive rearrangements. TCRdb carries this immuneACCESS record with in-frame sequences only. Its versions omit some clonotypes, under half of them owing to an unresolved V gene in the studies checked, with the rest unexplained. From that table come the V and J calls and clone size; the DNA was used to work out D and trimming. In this sample the table shows around 340,000 clones, around four fifths of which occur a single time. The top ten clonotypes cover 2.5% to 3.5% of the sample.

The clonotype was recovered from a man aged 25-40 years with active or convalescent COVID-19. The sample comprised peripheral blood. Recombination linked TRBV5-8 to TRBJ2-1, with the D gene not clear enough to name. The nucleotide sequence is given as TGTGCCAGCAGCTTGGCCATTACAGCTTCCTACAATGAGCAGTTCTTC. This sequence encodes CASSLAITASYNEQFF. With the rest looked up from the reference TRBV5-8 and TRBJ2-1 genes rather than sequenced, the full variable domain is EAGVTQSPTHLIKTRGQQATLRCSPISGHTSVYWYQQALGLGLQFLLWYDEGEERNRGNFPPRFSGRQFPNYSSELNVNALELEDSALYLCASSLAITASYNEQFFGPGTRLTVL.